This TCR beta chain comes out of a study of blood T cell repertoires in COVID-19. The J segment lost 6 bases and the V segment lost 5 bases, leaving 10 bases of the junction unmatched. The germline V gene has CDR1 LNHDA and CDR2 SQIVND (reference sequence). The CDR3 is made up of 15 amino acids. Original methodology: Estimated nucleated cell counts came from reference gene primer amplification. Profiled with immunoSEQ multiplex PCR; TCRdb holds only in-frame clones, not every one. The DNA gave D and trimming, while V, J and clone size come from that table. The sample lists just over 90,000 clones; 76% were seen once.

This sequence was found in a man aged 65 to 85 with acute or convalescent COVID-19. Sequenced: peripheral blood. The V gene is TRBV19, the J gene TRBJ2-7; TRBD1 matches at 10 bases. In DNA form, the CDR3 reads TGTGCCAGTAGTCGATCGGGACAGGGGCTCTTCGAGCAGTACTTC. This codes for CASSRSGQGLFEQYF.